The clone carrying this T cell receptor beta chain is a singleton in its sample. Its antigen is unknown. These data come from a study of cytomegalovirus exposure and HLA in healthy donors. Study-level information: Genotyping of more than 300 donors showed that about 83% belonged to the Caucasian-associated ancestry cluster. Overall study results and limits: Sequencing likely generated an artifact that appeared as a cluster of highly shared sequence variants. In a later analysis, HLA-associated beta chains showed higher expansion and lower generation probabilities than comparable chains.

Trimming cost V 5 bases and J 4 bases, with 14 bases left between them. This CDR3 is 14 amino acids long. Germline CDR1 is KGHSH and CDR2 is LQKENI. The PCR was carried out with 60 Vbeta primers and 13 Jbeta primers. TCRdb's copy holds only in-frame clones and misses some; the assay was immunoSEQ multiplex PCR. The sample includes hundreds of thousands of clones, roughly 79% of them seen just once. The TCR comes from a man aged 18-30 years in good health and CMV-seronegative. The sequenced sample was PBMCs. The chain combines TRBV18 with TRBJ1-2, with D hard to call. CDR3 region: CASSTTGEGYGYTF. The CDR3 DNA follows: TGTGCCAGCTCAACGACGGGAGAGGGCTATGGCTACACCTTC.